The clone carrying this TCR beta chain was seen repeatedly, ten times or more. What it binds is unknown. Germline values: CDR1 LNHDA, CDR2 SQIVND (reference sequence). This CDR3 comprises 14 residues. V was trimmed by 5 bases and J by 8 bases, leaving 16 bases between them. The sample's time point: blood at routine non-recurrence follow-up after resection. The authors sequenced whole RNA from tumor, nontumor lung or frozen PBMC without sorting. Each CDR3 protein gets one entry after TCRdb re-called the 5' RACE reads with MiXCR. The data contain roughly 46,000 distinct CDR3 sequences, approximately 12% of them seen just once; the ten biggest clones take up roughly a third. This sample is drawn from a study of spatial heterogeneity in lung cancer. Across the study: Available follow-up PBMC samples were sequenced, at a median of approximately 2 years post-resection. General study findings and limits: Tumor TCRs that were ubiquitous and expanded showed up in blood more at resection than follow-up.

This receptor was identified in a male donor with early-stage non-small cell lung cancer. V gene TRBV19 combines with J gene TRBJ2-1; no clear D gene. The material sequenced was PBMCs, taken at follow-up. CDR3 coding DNA: TGTGCCAGTAGTGTCGATAGGAGAGGCGATGAGCAGTTCTTC. The encoded protein is CASSVDRRGDEQFF.